This TCR beta chain stems from a study of CD8+CD57+ T cells in acquired aplastic anemia. The CDR3 extends over 15 amino acids. The germline gives CDR1 LGHNT, CDR2 FRNRAP. V lost 7 bases to trimming and J lost 3 bases; unmatched junction nucleotides: 7. Concerning this clonotype: Antigen specificity is unknown.

Genomic DNA templated the TCR beta VDJ and CDR3 profiling. Each CDR3 protein gets one entry after TCRdb re-called the reads with MiXCR. The sample has some 120,000 distinct CDR3 sequences; over 55% are singletons. For sequencing, patients were chosen who had shown expansion of CD8+CD57+ cells by flow cytometry. Severe acquired aplastic anemia affected all patients. Sampling of blood occurred while the patients had still received no therapy. General study results and limits: Statistical testing detected no significant gap in CD8+ Simpson's diversity between patients and controls.

This chain links TRBV12-5 with TRBJ2-2, with 8 bases identical to TRBD2. This clonotype was obtained from a human donor with aplastic anemia. The sequenced material came from sorted CD4+, CD8+, or CD8+CD57+ T cells (not recorded which) from PBMCs. The CDR3 DNA follows: TGTGCTAGTGCCTTCGGGGGGGGAGACACCGGGGAGCTGTTTTTT. Amino acid sequence: CASAFGGGDTGELFF. Full variable domain (missing parts from reference TRBV12-5 and TRBJ2-2): DARVTQTPRHKVTEMGQEVTMRCQPILGHNTVFWYRQTMMQGLELLAYFRNRAPLDDSGMPKDRFSAEMPDATLATLKIQPSEPRDSAVYFCASAFGGGDTGELFFGEGSRLTVL.